The rows below give T cell receptor beta chains drawn from one sample of a study of vaccination and CD4 T cells after COVID-19. TCRdb re-derived calls from the PCR reads in MiXCR, one entry per CDR3 protein. The profile shows roughly 9,900 distinct CDR3 sequences, about 47% of them singletons. Their cognate antigens are unknown. The sequencing sample was made of CD4+ T cells from blood, cultured in vitro. The receptors were gathered from a human donor who had recovered from COVID-19. Both conserved end residues are part of each CDR3. D genes are given only for firm matches. Size is stated for part of the rows, as once, few or many counts, or as a class when the clone is expanded.

J	D	V	size	DNA	CDR3
TRBJ2-3	TRBD2	TRBV12-3/TRBV12-4	.	TGTGCCAGCAGTTTAGGCGGGGGGCACACAGATACGCAGTATTTT	CASSLGGGHTDTQYF
TRBJ2-5	.	TRBV28	.	TGTGCCAGCAGGTCAAGGACGGTCGAGTACTTC	CASRSRTVEYF
TRBJ1-1	.	TRBV20-1	.	TGCAGTGCTAGAGGACGACAGTTGAACACTGAAGCTTTCTTT	CSARGRQLNTEAFF
TRBJ2-7	.	TRBV7-2	.	TGTGCCAGCAGGCCGCCCGCTGCCTACGAGCAGTACTTC	CASRPPAAYEQYF
TRBJ2-7	.	TRBV30	.	TGTGCCTGGACTACCCTATGGGGGGCTAGCTCCTACGAGCAGTACTTC	CAWTTLWGASSYEQYF
TRBJ2-3	.	TRBV5-1	.	TGCGCCAGCAGTTCGACGTGGGGGGCGGACACAGATACGCAGTATTTT	CASSSTWGADTDTQYF
TRBJ1-1	.	TRBV12-3/TRBV12-4	.	TGTGCCAGCACCCGCGGGGGTCCAGGCACTGAAGCTTTCTTT	CASTRGGPGTEAFF
TRBJ2-7	.	TRBV30	.	TGTGCCTGGAGCCATACCCGGGACACTTTCTCCTACGAGCAGTACTTC	CAWSHTRDTFSYEQYF
TRBJ1-5	.	TRBV11-2	.	TGTGCCAGCAGCAGGGATTTCAATCAGCCCCAGCATTTT	CASSRDFNQPQHF
TRBJ1-5	.	TRBV6-2/TRBV6-3	few	TGTGCCAGCAGTGCCGCGCTTACCAAGCAGGATCAGCCCCAGCATTTT	CASSAALTKQDQPQHF
TRBJ1-3	TRBD1	TRBV10-3	.	TGTGCCATTCAGGGGGAAGGAAACACCATATATTTT	CAIQGEGNTIYF
TRBJ1-2	TRBD1	TRBV6-1	.	TGTGCCAGCAGTGAAGCGGTCAGGGGGCTAAGGGGCTACACCTTC	CASSEAVRGLRGYTF
TRBJ1-2	.	TRBV20-1	.	TGCAGTGCTCTTAAAGAAGGAAACTGGGGCTACACCTTC	CSALKEGNWGYTF
TRBJ2-5	.	TRBV5-1	.	TGCGCCACCTCCTATTCAGGAGAGACCCAGTACTTC	CATSYSGETQYF
TRBJ1-6	TRBD1	TRBV24-1	.	TGTGCCACCAGTTTGGGACAGGGGGCTCCTGGCGGCTCCTATAATTCACCCCTCCACTTT	CATSLGQGAPGGSYNSPLHF
TRBJ1-6	TRBD1	TRBV6-5	few	TGTGCCAGCAGTTACGCCGCGGGGGGACAGGGGATGAATTCACCCCTCCACTTT	CASSYAAGGQGMNSPLHF
TRBJ1-3	.	TRBV7-2	.	TGTGCCAGCAGCCCCCGAAAGATAACAGGCCTCTCTGGAAACACCATATATTTT	CASSPRKITGLSGNTIYF
TRBJ2-1	.	TRBV20-1	.	TGCAGTGCTTCGACAGGAACTAGGGGCAATGAGCAGTTCTTC	CSASTGTRGNEQFF
TRBJ2-1	TRBD2	TRBV6-2/TRBV6-3	few	TGTGCCAGCAGTTACTCCGGGACTAGCGGGGTCTACAATGAGCAGTTCTTC	CASSYSGTSGVYNEQFF
TRBJ1-2	TRBD1	TRBV6-2/TRBV6-3	.	TGTGCCAGCAGTCCCACACAGGGGGCATTGGAAGGCTACACCTTC	CASSPTQGALEGYTF
TRBJ2-5	.	TRBV7-9	.	TGTGCCAGCAGCTATAACGAAGAGACCCAGTACTTC	CASSYNEETQYF
TRBJ2-3	.	TRBV12-3/TRBV12-4	.	TGTGCCAGCTCCCTAGGGGGGGCGGTAGATACGCAGTATTTT	CASSLGGAVDTQYF
TRBJ2-5	.	TRBV11-2	.	TGTGCCAGCAGCTTAGTGCTAGGGGAACAAGAGACCCAGTACTTC	CASSLVLGEQETQYF
TRBJ1-2	.	TRBV5-4	few	TGTGCCAGCAGCTTGGCTAGGGAAAACTATGGCTACACCTTC	CASSLARENYGYTF